This entry describes one T cell receptor beta chain. The data stem from a study of blood T cell repertoires in COVID-19. On the study more broadly: COVID-19 samples collected from the United States, Italy and Spain covered acute and convalescent phases. PBMCs, B-cell-depleted T cells, or T cells provided the cDNA or gDNA that made up the material.

The germline V gene has CDR1 SGHTA and CDR2 FQGNSA. J lost 6 bases, V lost 4 bases, and 6 bases had no gene match. CDR3 size: 14 residues. Original handling: By means of reference gene primer amplification, nucleated cell counts were estimated. Sequencing was performed with immunoSEQ multiplex PCR; in TCRdb, only in-frame clones are kept and a portion is missing. V and J calls and clone size are those listed in that table; D and trimming were worked out from the DNA. The sample contains 200,000 to 300,000 clones, almost 90% of which appear only once. This receptor was obtained from an elderly man with acute or convalescent COVID-19. Sequencing was carried out using peripheral blood. This chain uses TRBV7-2 with TRBJ1-1, with 9 bases identical to TRBD1. CDR3 region: CASSSQTGGSEAFF. The CDR3 coding sequence is TGTGCCAGCAGCTCTCAGACAGGGGGGTCTGAAGCTTTCTTT.